This TCR beta chain emerged from a study of siplizumab effects on memory and regulatory T cells (dated by TCRdb to about 2019). About the study as a whole: The study looked at the effect of siplizumab, an anti-CD2 antibody, on alloreactive T-cell subsets in allogeneic mixed lymphocyte reactions made from human PBMCs.

The junction shows trimming of 7 bases on V and 8 bases on J, plus 19 bases between the germline ends. The germline V gene provides CDR1 SQVTM and CDR2 ANQGSEA. From the cysteine up to the phenylalanine, the CDR3 has a length of 13 residues. Here the CDR3 DNA is all that survives: 39 bases in frame from base 1. About this clone itself: There is no known antigen for this receptor. Base qualities are not provided; no much larger clone lies one nucleotide away.

Libraries were prepared through the immunoSEQ multiplex PCR assay. Each sample had about 10^5 TCR templates assayed by the deep sequencing platform. Genomic DNA extracted from sorted T cells was used for TCRbeta CDR3 sequencing. On the authors' methods: The R programming language was used for clonal analysis of the TCRbeta CDR3 data. Unstimulated samples were compared with post-reaction CFSE-low samples to define alloreactive CD4+ and CD8+ clones. Alloreactive CD4+ clones were assigned to regulatory or non-regulatory origin by matching sequences to sorted unstimulated Treg and non-Treg repertoires. Imported from immuneACCESS, the table was reduced by TCRdb to in-frame sequences with V and J called. These copies leave out some clones; in studies compared against another copy, an unresolved V gene accounts for under half, and the cause of the remainder is not known. The V and J calls and clone size are taken from that table; D and trimming were inferred from the DNA. This sample lists under 110,000 clones; around 90% were detected once. The top ten hold more than 10% of the sample.

Study-wide findings and limitations: Unstimulated naive T cells appeared to be more diverse than memory T cells, and naive cells seemed to make a substantial contribution to the alloresponse. For roughly 80-96% of proliferating CD4+ or CD8+ clones, no naive or memory phenotype could be assigned. The cumulative frequency of alloreactive sequences traceable to unstimulated CD4+ memory T cells was significantly reduced by siplizumab. Whether proliferating Tregs from siplizumab cultures actually had suppressive function was not functionally confirmed. Among mappable alloreactive CD4+ clones, the Treg-derived fraction averaged around 70% with siplizumab versus about 25% in control reactions. Sequences below about 10^-5 frequency were poorly captured, so only a minor fraction of alloreactive clones could be mapped to unstimulated subsets.

Sorted unstimulated T cells and proliferating T cells recovered from mixed lymphocyte reactions were subjected to TCRbeta CDR3 sequencing. Fresh whole blood from roughly ten HLA-typed healthy donors was used to isolate PBMCs. To map where alloreactive clones came from, unstimulated CD4+ non-regulatory T cells were FACS-sorted. This TCR came from a human donor in good health. Recombination joined TRBV29-1 with TRBJ2-3; the D gene is possibly TRBD1 or TRBD2, each agreeing over 5 bases. Material: non-Treg CD4+ T cells sorted from blood. In light of the paper, this sample's cell subset or site label describes: FACS-sorted unstimulated CD4+ non-regulatory T cells. The nucleotide sequence reads TGCAGCGCCCAACCGGGACGGGAAAGTACGCAGTATTTT. The encoded protein is CSAQPGRESTQYF.